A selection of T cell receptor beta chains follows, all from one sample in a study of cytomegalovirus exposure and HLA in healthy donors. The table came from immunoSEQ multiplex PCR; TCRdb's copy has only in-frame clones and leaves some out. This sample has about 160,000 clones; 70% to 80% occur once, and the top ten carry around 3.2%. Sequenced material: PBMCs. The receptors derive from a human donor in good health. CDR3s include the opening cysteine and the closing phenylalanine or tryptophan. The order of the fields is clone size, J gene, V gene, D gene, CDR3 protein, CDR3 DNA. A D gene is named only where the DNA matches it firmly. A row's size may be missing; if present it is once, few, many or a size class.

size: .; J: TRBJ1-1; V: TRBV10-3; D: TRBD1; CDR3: CAIGENGQGITEAFF; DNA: TGTGCCATCGGGGAAAACGGACAGGGAATCACTGAAGCTTTCTTT
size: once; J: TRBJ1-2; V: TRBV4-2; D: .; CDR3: CASSQTGQLGYTF; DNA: TGTGCCAGCAGCCAAACAGGTCAACTGGGCTACACCTTC
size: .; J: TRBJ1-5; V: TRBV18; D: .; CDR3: CASSPVEGLGQPQHF; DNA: TGTGCCAGCTCCCCCGTCGAGGGATTGGGTCAGCCCCAGCATTTT
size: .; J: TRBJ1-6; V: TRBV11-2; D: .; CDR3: CASSLGQTNSPLHF; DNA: TGTGCCAGCAGCTTGGGACAAACCAATTCACCCCTCCACTTT
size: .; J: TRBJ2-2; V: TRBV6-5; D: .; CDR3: CASSYLEIPNTGELFF; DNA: TGTGCCAGCAGTTACTTAGAAATCCCGAACACCGGGGAGCTGTTTTTT
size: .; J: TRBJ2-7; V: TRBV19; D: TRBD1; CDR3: CASSHPGTGGNEQYF; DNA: TGTGCCAGTAGTCACCCCGGGACAGGGGGGAACGAGCAGTACTTC
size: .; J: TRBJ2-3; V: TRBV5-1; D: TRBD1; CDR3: CASSLRQGAGWVDTQYF; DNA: TGCGCCAGCAGCCTCCGACAGGGGGCGGGATGGGTGGATACGCAGTATTTT
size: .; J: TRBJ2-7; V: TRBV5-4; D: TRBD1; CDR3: CASALGQGNEQYF; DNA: TGTGCCAGCGCCCTAGGACAGGGAAACGAGCAGTACTTC
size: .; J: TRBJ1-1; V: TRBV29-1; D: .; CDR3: CSAAAQPNTEAFF; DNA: TGCAGCGCTGCGGCACAACCGAACACTGAAGCTTTCTTT
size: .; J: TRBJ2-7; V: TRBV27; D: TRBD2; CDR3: CASSLPSGSPSIYEQYF; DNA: TGTGCCAGCAGTCTCCCTAGCGGGAGCCCGTCCATCTACGAGCAGTACTTC